These T cell receptor beta chains were read from a single sample in a study of T cell changes during pregnancy in multiple sclerosis. Profiled with immunoSEQ multiplex PCR; TCRdb holds only in-frame clones, not every one. The sample lists 69,000 or so clones, about nine tenths seen once, with roughly 1.5% in the top ten. This specimen was peripheral blood, taken in the third trimester of pregnancy. The receptors were gathered from a female donor with multiple sclerosis, enrolled in a pregnancy study. CDR3s include the opening cysteine and the closing phenylalanine or tryptophan. The D gene is left open where the match is weak. Some rows mark clone size as missing; the rest say once, few, many or name a class of expanded clone.

14	NA	TRBV30	NA	TRBJ1-6	TGTGCCTGGAGTGTAGCAGGGAGGTGGTCACCCCTCCACTTT	CAWSVAGRWSPLHF
16	NA	TRBV11-2	TRBD1	TRBJ2-7	TGTGCCAGCAGCTTATGGAAGGGGGCTAGATCCTACGAGCAGTACTTC	CASSLWKGARSYEQYF
14	NA	TRBV7-2	NA	TRBJ1-1	TGTGCCAGCACCCTTCGGAGCGCTGGGACTGAAGCTTTCTTT	CASTLRSAGTEAFF
16	NA	TRBV5-6	NA	TRBJ1-2	TGTGCCAGCATCCCTGCCCGTGGTAGCCTAGCCGGTGGCTACACCTTC	CASIPARGSLAGGYTF
17	NA	TRBV28	NA	TRBJ1-5	TGTGCCAGCAGTTTCCAGGTCAAGCAGGGGAACAATCAGCCCCAGCATTTT	CASSFQVKQGNNQPQHF
14	once	TRBV7-2	TRBD2	TRBJ2-7	TGTGCCAGCACCCCCAGCGGGGGCACCTACGAGCAGTACTTC	CASTPSGGTYEQYF
15	NA	TRBV28	TRBD1	TRBJ1-1	TGTGCCAGCACTGACAGGGGAAGGTTGTACACTGAAGCTTTCTTT	CASTDRGRLYTEAFF
16	once	TRBV5-1	NA	TRBJ1-3	TGCGCCAGCAGCTTGGGAGGGTCTGACTCTGGAAACACCATATATTTT	CASSLGGSDSGNTIYF
14	NA	TRBV5-1	TRBD1	TRBJ2-7	TGCGCCAGCGGCATCAACAGGGGGCCCTACGAGCAGTACTTC	CASGINRGPYEQYF
14	NA	TRBV6-6	NA	TRBJ2-7	TGTGCCAGCGAAAAAGGGAGTTTCACCTACGAGCAGTACTTC	CASEKGSFTYEQYF
12	NA	TRBV15	NA	TRBJ1-5	TGTGCCACCAGCAGAGCCCGTCAGCCCCAGCATTTT	CATSRARQPQHF
15	NA	TRBV30	NA	TRBJ2-7	TGTGCCTGGAGTGCCCCGGGACACAGAATCTACGAGCAGTACTTC	CAWSAPGHRIYEQYF